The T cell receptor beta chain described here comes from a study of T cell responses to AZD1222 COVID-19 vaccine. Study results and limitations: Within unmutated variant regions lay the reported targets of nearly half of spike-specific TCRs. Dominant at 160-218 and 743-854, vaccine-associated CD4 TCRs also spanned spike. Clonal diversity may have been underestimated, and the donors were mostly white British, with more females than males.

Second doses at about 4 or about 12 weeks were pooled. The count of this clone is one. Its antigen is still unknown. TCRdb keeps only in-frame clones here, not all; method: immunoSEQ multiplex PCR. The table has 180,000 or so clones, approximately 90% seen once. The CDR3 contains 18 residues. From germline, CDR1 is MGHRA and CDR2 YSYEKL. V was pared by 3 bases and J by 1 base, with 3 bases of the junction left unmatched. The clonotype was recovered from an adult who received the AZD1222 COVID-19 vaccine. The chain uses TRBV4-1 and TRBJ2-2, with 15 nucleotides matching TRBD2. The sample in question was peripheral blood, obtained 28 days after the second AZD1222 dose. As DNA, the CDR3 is TGCGCCAGCAGCCATCGGGGACTAGCGGGAGGGAACACCGGGGAGCTGTTTTTT. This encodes CASSHRGLAGGNTGELFF.